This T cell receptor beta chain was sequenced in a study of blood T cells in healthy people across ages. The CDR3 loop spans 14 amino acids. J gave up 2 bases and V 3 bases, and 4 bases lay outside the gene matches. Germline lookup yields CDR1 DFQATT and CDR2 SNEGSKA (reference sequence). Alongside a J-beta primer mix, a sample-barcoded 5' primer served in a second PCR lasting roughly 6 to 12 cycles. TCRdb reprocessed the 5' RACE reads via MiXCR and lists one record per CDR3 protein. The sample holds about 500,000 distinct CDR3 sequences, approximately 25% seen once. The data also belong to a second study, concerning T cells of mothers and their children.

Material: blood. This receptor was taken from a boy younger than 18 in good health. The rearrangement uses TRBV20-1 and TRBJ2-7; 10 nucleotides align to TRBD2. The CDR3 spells CSARRTSGAYEQYF. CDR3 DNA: TGCAGTGCTAGGAGGACTAGCGGAGCCTACGAGCAGTACTTC.